This TCR beta chain was sequenced for a study of follicular helper T cells after annual influenza vaccination. Per the germline V gene, CDR1 is SGHRS and CDR2 is YFSETQ. CDR3 length: 14 residues. The V end lost 1 base, the J end lost 2 bases, and 10 bases lay between the germline ends. Time point specified: 2014-2015 season, 7 days after vaccination. This clone showed up just once. Clones were read by immunoSEQ multiplex PCR, and TCRdb kept only the in-frame ones, dropping some. The table records around 3,000 clones, about 86% of them present only once. This material consisted of CXCR5+ CD38- circulating T follicular helper cells from blood, taken 7 days after influenza vaccination. The subset: circulating Tfh, non-naive CD4+CXCR5+PD-1+ (ICOS+CD38+ or ICOS-CD38-). The origin of this receptor is an adult who received the influenza vaccine. The chain couples TRBV5-1 to TRBJ2-7; D is perhaps TRBD1 (6 bases). The CDR3 DNA is TGCGCCAGCAGCTTGTTGGGGGCCACCTACGAGCAGTACTTC. Protein: CASSLLGATYEQYF.